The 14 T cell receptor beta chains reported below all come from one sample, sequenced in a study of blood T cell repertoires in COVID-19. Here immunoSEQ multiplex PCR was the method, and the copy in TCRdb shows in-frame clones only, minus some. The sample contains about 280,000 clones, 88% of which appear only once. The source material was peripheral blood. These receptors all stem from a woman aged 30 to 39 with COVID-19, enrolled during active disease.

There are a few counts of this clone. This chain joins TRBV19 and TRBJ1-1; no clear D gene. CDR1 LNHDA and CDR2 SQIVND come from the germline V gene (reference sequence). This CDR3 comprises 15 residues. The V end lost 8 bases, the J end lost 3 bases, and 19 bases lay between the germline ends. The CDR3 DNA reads TGTGCCAGTGCCTCCTCGGGAGGACGATACACTGAAGCTTTCTTT. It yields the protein CASASSGGRYTEAFF.

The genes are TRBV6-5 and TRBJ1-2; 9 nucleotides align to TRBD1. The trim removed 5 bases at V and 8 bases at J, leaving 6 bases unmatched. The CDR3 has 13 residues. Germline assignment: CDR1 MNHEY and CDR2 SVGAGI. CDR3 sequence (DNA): TGTGCCAGCAGTAGGACAGGGGAAGGCGGCTACACCTTC. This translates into CASSRTGEGGYTF.

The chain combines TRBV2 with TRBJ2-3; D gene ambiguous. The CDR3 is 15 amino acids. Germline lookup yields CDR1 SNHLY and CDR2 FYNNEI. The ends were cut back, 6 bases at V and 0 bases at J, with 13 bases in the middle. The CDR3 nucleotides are TGTGCCAGCAGGGAATCGTGGGCCAGCACAGATACGCAGTATTTT. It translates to CASRESWASTDTQYF.

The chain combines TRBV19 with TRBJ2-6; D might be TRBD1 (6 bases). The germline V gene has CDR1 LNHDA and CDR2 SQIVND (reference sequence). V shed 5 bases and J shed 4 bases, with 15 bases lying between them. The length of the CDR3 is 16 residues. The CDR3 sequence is CASSSRTAPGANVLTF. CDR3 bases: TGTGCCAGTAGTTCTCGGACAGCCCCCGGGGCCAACGTCCTGACTTTC. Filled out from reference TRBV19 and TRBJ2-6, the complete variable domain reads DGGITQSPKYLFRKEGQNVTLSCEQNLNHDAMYWYRQDPGQGLRLIYYSQIVNDFQKGDIAEGYSVSREKKESFPLTVTSAQKNPTAFYLCASSSRTAPGANVLTFGAGSRLTVL.

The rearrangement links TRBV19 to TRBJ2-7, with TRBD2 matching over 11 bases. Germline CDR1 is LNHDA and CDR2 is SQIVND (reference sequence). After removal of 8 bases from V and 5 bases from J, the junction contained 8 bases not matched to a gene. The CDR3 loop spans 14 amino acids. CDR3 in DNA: TGTGCCAGTTTTACTAGCGGGAGACGCAACGAGCAGTACTTC. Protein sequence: CASFTSGRRNEQYF.

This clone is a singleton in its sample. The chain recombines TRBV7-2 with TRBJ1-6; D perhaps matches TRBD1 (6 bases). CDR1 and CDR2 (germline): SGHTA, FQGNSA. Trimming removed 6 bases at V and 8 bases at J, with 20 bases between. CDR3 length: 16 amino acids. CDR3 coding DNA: TGTGCCAGCAGTCCCACCCGAGGGGGGGGTTATTCACCCCTCCACTTT. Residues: CASSPTRGGGYSPLHF.

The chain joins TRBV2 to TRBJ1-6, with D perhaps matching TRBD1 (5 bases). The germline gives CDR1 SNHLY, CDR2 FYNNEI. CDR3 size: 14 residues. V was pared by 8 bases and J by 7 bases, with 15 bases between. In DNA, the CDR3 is TGTGCCAGCGGAAGGACAATAGGAAATTCACCCCTCCACTTT. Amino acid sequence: CASGRTIGNSPLHF.

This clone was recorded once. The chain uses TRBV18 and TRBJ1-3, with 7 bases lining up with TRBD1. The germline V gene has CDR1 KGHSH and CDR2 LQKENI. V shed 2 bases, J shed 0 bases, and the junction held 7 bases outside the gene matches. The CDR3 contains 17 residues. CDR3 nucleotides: TGTGCCAGCTCACCATTCGATCAGGGGGTCTCTGGAAACACCATATATTTT. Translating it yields CASSPFDQGVSGNTIYF.

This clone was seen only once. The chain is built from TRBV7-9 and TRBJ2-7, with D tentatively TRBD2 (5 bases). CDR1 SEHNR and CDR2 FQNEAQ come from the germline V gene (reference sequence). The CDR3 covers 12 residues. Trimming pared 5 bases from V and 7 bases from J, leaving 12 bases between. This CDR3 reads CASSRREGEQYF. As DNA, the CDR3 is TGTGCCAGCAGCCGCCGAGAGGGAGAGCAGTACTTC.

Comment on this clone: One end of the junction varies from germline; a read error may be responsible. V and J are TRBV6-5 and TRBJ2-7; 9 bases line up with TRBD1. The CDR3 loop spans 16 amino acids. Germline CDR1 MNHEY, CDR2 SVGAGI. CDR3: CASSHSFGTGYYEQYF. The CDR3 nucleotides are TGTGCCAGCAGTCACTCCTTCGGGACAGGGTACTACGAGCAGTACTTC.

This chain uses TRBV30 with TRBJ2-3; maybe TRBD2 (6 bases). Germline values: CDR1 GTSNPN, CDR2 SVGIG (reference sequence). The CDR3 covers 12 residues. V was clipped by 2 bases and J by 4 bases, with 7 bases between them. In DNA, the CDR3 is TGTGCCTGGAGTAGGGAGGCAGATACGCAGTATTTT. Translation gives CAWSREADTQYF.

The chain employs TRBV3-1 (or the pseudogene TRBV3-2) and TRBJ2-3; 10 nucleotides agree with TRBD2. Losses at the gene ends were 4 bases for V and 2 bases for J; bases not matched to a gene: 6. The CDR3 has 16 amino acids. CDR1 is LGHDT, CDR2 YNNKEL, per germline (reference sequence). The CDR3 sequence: CASSRGTSAVTDTQYF. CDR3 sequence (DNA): TGTGCCAGCAGCCGGGGGACTAGCGCGGTCACAGATACGCAGTATTTT.

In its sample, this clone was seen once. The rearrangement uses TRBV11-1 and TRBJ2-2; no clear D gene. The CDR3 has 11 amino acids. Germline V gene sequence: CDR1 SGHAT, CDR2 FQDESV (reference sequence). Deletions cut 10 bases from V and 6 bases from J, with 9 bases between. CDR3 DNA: TGTGCCACCCTCGGGTCCGGGGAGCTGTTTTTT. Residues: CATLGSGELFF.

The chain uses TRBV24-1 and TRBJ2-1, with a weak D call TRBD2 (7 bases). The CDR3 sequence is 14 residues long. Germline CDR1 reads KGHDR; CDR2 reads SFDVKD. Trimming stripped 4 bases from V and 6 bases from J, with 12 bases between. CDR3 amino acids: CATSEWEGVNEQFF. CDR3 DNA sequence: TGTGCCACCAGTGAGTGGGAGGGGGTCAATGAGCAGTTCTTC.